The 15 T cell receptor beta chains below come from one sample, sequenced in a study of shared clonotypes between healthy human individuals. TCRdb's table, derived via immunoSEQ multiplex PCR, lists solely in-frame clones and lacks some. The sample lists more than 2 million clones; approximately 94% were seen once. Sequencing was performed on naive CD4+ T cells sorted from blood. Indicated subset: CD45RA+ positively selected. The receptors stem from a man younger than 35 in good health.

The V call is TRBV2, the J call TRBJ2-5; TRBD1 matches at 7 bases. V was pared by 10 bases and J by 5 bases, with 13 bases of the junction left unmatched. The germline CDR1 and CDR2 sequences are SNHLY and FYNNEI. CDR3 length: 14 amino acids. In nucleotides, the CDR3 is TGTGCCACCCCGGCAGGGACAGAGGGTGAGACCCAGTACTTC. It specifies CATPAGTEGETQYF.

The V call is TRBV5-1, the J call TRBJ2-6; D remains unclear. Trimming shortened V by 4 bases and J by 4 bases, and 15 bases separated the two germline ends. In germline, CDR1 is SGHRS, CDR2 YFSETQ. This CDR3 has 16 amino acids. The CDR3 is CASSIDLSRGANVLTF. CDR3 coding DNA: TGCGCCAGCAGCATAGACTTATCCCGGGGGGCCAACGTCCTGACTTTC.

This clone was found a few times. The chain joins TRBV18 to TRBJ2-2; 8 bases map to TRBD1. The germline V gene encodes CDR1 KGHSH and CDR2 LQKENI. The CDR3 loop spans 15 amino acids. Unmatched junction bases numbered 2, after V lost 2 bases and J lost 3 bases. CDR3 nucleotide sequence: TGTGCCAGCTCACCATTACAGGGGGACACCGGGGAGCTGTTTTTT. It encodes CASSPLQGDTGELFF. The whole variable domain, filled in from reference TRBV18 and TRBJ2-2, reads NAGVMQNPRHLVRRRGQEARLRCSPMKGHSHVYWYRQLPEEGLKFMVYLQKENIIDESGMPKERFSAEFPKEGPSILRIQQVVRGDSAAYFCASSPLQGDTGELFFGEGSRLTVL.

The chain joins TRBV7-2 to TRBJ2-7; perhaps TRBD2 as D (5 bases). From germline, CDR1 is SGHTA and CDR2 FQGNSA. Trimming took off 3 bases at V and 0 bases at J, with 9 bases between the two ends. The CDR3 covers 14 residues. As DNA, the CDR3 is TGTGCCAGCAGCTTGTACGGGATCTCCTACGAGCAGTACTTC. Translation gives CASSLYGISYEQYF. Filled out from reference TRBV7-2 and TRBJ2-7, the complete variable domain reads GAGVSQSPSNKVTEKGKDVELRCDPISGHTALYWYRQSLGQGLEFLIYFQGNSAPDKSGLPSDRFSAERTGGSVSTLTIQRTQQEDSAVYLCASSLYGISYEQYFGPGTRLTVT.

The chain couples TRBV7-2 to TRBJ2-7, with D tentatively TRBD1 or TRBD2 (5 bases each). CDR3 length equals 16 residues. Germline CDR1 is SGHTA and CDR2 is FQGNSA. The V and J ends lost 0 bases and 0 bases respectively, with 12 bases between them. The CDR3 loop reads CASSLAGTVSSYEQYF. The CDR3 nucleotides are TGTGCCAGCAGCTTAGCGGGGACGGTAAGCTCCTACGAGCAGTACTTC.

DNA of the CDR3: TGCGCCAGCAGCCGGGACCGTCCCGTGAACACTGAAGCTTTCTTT. Translated: CASSRDRPVNTEAFF. The chain links TRBV10-2 to TRBJ1-1; the D gene is possibly TRBD1 (5 bases). This CDR3 is 15 amino acids long. Trimming took off 6 bases at V and 0 bases at J, with 14 bases between the two ends. Germline CDR1 WSHSY, CDR2 SAAADI.

A word on this clone: Distinct nucleotide sequences in the sample also encode this CDR3. The chain carries TRBV6-1 and TRBJ1-2, with 8 nucleotides matching TRBD1. The CDR3 runs to 13 residues. Looked up from germline, CDR1 is MNHNS and CDR2 is SASEGT. V dropped 4 bases and J dropped 3; count of bases not matched to a gene: 1. The CDR3 region is CASSGQGYYGYTF. CDR3 bases: TGTGCCAGCAGTGGACAGGGGTACTATGGCTACACCTTC.

This chain connects TRBV7-2 to TRBJ1-1, with D unresolved. Trimming removed 5 bases from V and 1 base from J, with 8 bases in between. CDR1 is SGHTA, CDR2 FQGNSA, per germline. CDR3 length: 13 amino acids. The DNA for the CDR3 is TGTGCCAGCAGCCCAAGGTCGAACACTGAAGCTTTCTTT. Protein product: CASSPRSNTEAFF.

The V gene is TRBV11-2, the J gene TRBJ2-7, with 13 bases aligning to TRBD2. The V and J ends lost 5 bases and 7 bases, in that order; junction bases with no gene match: 11. CDR1 is SGHAT, CDR2 FQNNGV, per germline. The CDR3 loop spans 16 amino acids. CDR3 nucleotides: TGTGCCAGCAGCGAAGGGGAACTAGCGGGAGGGCGAGAGCAGTACTTC. Translating it yields CASSEGELAGGREQYF.

The rearrangement joins TRBV5-8 to TRBJ2-1, with D hard to call. Germline CDR1 is SGHTS and CDR2 is YDEGEE. The CDR3 totals 16 residues. V lost 4 bases and J 0 bases, leaving 14 bases between the germline ends. The CDR3 spells CASSRPYMSSYNEQFF. The CDR3 nucleotides are TGTGCCAGCAGCAGGCCCTACATGAGCTCCTACAATGAGCAGTTCTTC.

The chain joins TRBV28 to TRBJ1-2, with D uncertain. The germline V and J ends were trimmed by 1 base and 8 bases, with 14 bases remaining between them. Germline CDR1 is MDHEN and CDR2 is SYDVKM. The CDR3 is made up of 14 amino acids. This CDR3 reads CASSLLSQSGGYTF. The CDR3 DNA reads as TGTGCCAGCAGTTTATTGTCCCAATCGGGGGGCTACACCTTC.

V and J are TRBV9 and TRBJ2-2; no clear D. The CDR3 has 15 residues. Per the germline V gene, CDR1 is SGDLS and CDR2 is YYNGEE. Trimming took 0 bases from V and 2 from J, leaving 8 bases between them. The CDR3 bases are TGTGCCAGCAGCGTAGACGGCAGAAACACCGGGGAGCTGTTTTTT. Protein product: CASSVDGRNTGELFF.

The rearrangement uses TRBV6-8 and TRBJ2-5; 14 bases match TRBD2. V was clipped by 0 bases and J by 5 bases; unmatched bases: 8. Germline CDR1 is MNHGY and CDR2 is SAAAGT. The CDR3 length is 18 residues. DNA of the CDR3: TGTGCCAGCAGTTACTCGGCGGGACTAGCGGGAGCGGGTGAGACCCAGTACTTC. It translates to CASSYSAGLAGAGETQYF.

The chain couples TRBV5-1 to TRBJ1-1; possible D gene TRBD1, 6 bases. Germline CDR1 is SGHRS and CDR2 is YFSETQ. Trimming took 1 base from V and 1 from J, leaving 11 bases between them. The CDR3 is 15 amino acids. CDR3 DNA: TGCGCCAGCAGCTTGTTGGCAGGGGCGAACACTGAAGCTTTCTTT. It translates to CASSLLAGANTEAFF.

The chain uses TRBV2 and TRBJ1-1; TRBD1 is a possible D gene (5 bases). CDR3 size: 12 residues. V lost 6 bases to trimming and J lost 4 bases, with 9 bases between them. Germline lookup yields CDR1 SNHLY and CDR2 FYNNEI. For the CDR3, the DNA is TGTGCCAGCAGCAGGGCAAGCACTGAAGCTTTCTTT. The encoded protein is CASSRASTEAFF.